The 22 T cell receptor beta chains below were found in one sample sequenced in a study of OX40 agonist ivuxolimab in advanced cancers. The table came from immunoSEQ multiplex PCR; TCRdb's copy has only in-frame clones and leaves some out. The sample lists about 48,000 clones; 83% were seen once. The specimen comprised CD4+ or CD8+ T cells sorted from blood, sampled in a trial of the OX40 agonist ivuxolimab. Every receptor here comes from an adult with an advanced solid tumor such as melanoma, head and neck, liver or kidney cancer.

The chain links TRBV5-3 to TRBJ2-3, with 12 bases matching TRBD1. TRBV5-3 is identified as an open reading frame with a role that is uncertain. CDR3 size: 15 residues. Trimming at V came to 0 bases and at J to 6 bases, leaving 2 bases not matched to a gene. The CDR3 here is CARSLGDRGPDTQYF. CDR3 coding DNA: TGTGCCAGAAGCTTGGGGGACAGGGGGCCGGATACGCAGTATTTT.

The count of this clone is one. At one end, the junction sequence differs from germline, possibly due to a read error. The chain carries TRBV7-7 and TRBJ2-5; a weak D match, TRBD1 (6 bases). Germline V gives CDR1 SSHAT, CDR2 FNYEAQ (reference sequence). This CDR3 has 13 residues. CDR3 region: CASSTGQQETQYF. CDR3 nucleotide sequence: TGTGCTAGCAGCACTGGACAGCAAGAGACCCAGTACTTC.

The chain uses TRBV15 and TRBJ1-3, with D perhaps TRBD1 (5 bases). The V gene's germline CDR1 is LNHNV and CDR2 YYDKDF (reference sequence). The CDR3 length is 16 residues. Trimming shortened V by 1 base and J by 2 bases, and 12 bases separated the two germline ends. The CDR3 reads CATSRGGLGPGNTIYF. The CDR3 region has the DNA TGTGCCACCAGCAGAGGGGGTCTGGGACCTGGAAACACCATATATTTT.

This chain uses TRBV11-2 with TRBJ1-6, with D maybe TRBD1 (5 bases). Germline V CDR1 and CDR2: SGHAT, FQNNGV. The CDR3 is made up of 13 amino acids. V was trimmed by 5 bases and J by 10 bases, leaving 12 bases between them. The CDR3 here is CASSTRRGSPLHF. In nucleotides, the CDR3 is TGTGCCAGCAGCACCCGGAGGGGATCACCCCTCCACTTT.

CDR3 loop: CASKNRGNTEAFF. CDR3 nucleotide sequence: TGTGCCAGCAAGAACAGAGGGAACACTGAAGCTTTCTTT. The chain carries TRBV5-6 and TRBJ1-1; no reliable D call. V lost 6 bases to trimming and J lost 1 base, with 10 bases between them. The CDR3 runs 13 residues. Germline-derived CDR1 and CDR2 are SGHDT and YYEEEE.

CDR3 residues: CASSPDIAYEQYF. The DNA of the CDR3 is TGTGCCAGCAGCCCTGACATAGCCTACGAGCAGTACTTC. The chain links TRBV7-9 to TRBJ2-7; the D is unclear. The CDR3 is 13 amino acids. CDR1 is SEHNR and CDR2 is FQNEAQ in the germline V gene (reference sequence). Between the trimmed V and J ends, which lost 5 bases and 2 bases, there was a span of 10 bases. Full variable domain (rest looked up from reference TRBV7-9 and TRBJ2-7): DTGVSQNPRHKITKRGQNVTFRCDPISEHNRLYWYRQTLGQGPEFLTYFQNEAQLEKSRLLSDRFSAERPKGSFSTLEIQRTEQGDSAMYLCASSPDIAYEQYFGPGTRLTVT.

This clone was detected once. This chain links TRBV9 with TRBJ2-2; TRBD2 matches 9 bases. The CDR3 runs 15 residues. V lost 0 bases and J lost 4; bases outside the gene matches: 1. Germline values: CDR1 SGDLS, CDR2 YYNGEE. The CDR3 nucleotides read TGTGCCAGCAGCGTAGCGCGGGGGGGCACCGGGGAGCTGTTTTTT. As protein: CASSVARGGTGELFF.

The sample holds a few counts of this clone. The chain couples TRBV13 to TRBJ1-5; a weak D match, TRBD1 (5 bases). Germline values: CDR1 PRHDT, CDR2 FYEKMQ (reference sequence). The CDR3 spans 18 residues. V was pared by 5 bases and J by 1 base, with 21 bases between. The CDR3 loop reads CASSPEGRTLASNQPQHF. CDR3 nucleotides: TGTGCCAGCAGCCCGGAGGGACGGACACTAGCGAGCAATCAGCCCCAGCATTTT. Variable domain in full (rest from reference TRBV13 and TRBJ1-5): AAGVIQSPRHLIKEKRETATLKCYPIPRHDTVYWYQQGPGQDPQFLISFYEKMQSDKGSIPDRFSAQQFSDYHSELNMSSLELGDSALYFCASSPEGRTLASNQPQHFGDGTRLSIL.

This chain joins TRBV11-2 and TRBJ1-2; the D is unclear. CDR3 length equals 14 residues. V was cut by 1 base and J by 4 bases, with 10 bases left in between. Germline V lookup: CDR1 SGHAT, CDR2 FQNNGV. For the CDR3, the DNA is TGTGCCAGCAGCTTAGGGGTAGCGAGCTATGGCTACACCTTC. Translating it yields CASSLGVASYGYTF.

This sequence joins TRBV9 and TRBJ1-1; no clear D. CDR1 SGDLS and CDR2 YYNGEE come from the germline V gene. CDR3 size: 13 residues. Trimming cost V 0 bases and J 2 bases, with 5 bases left between them. CDR3 region: CASSVDSNTEAFF. CDR3 DNA sequence: TGTGCCAGCAGCGTAGACAGCAACACTGAAGCTTTCTTT. Supplemented by reference TRBV9 and TRBJ1-1, the full variable domain reads DSGVTQTPKHLITATGQRVTLRCSPRSGDLSVYWYQQSLDQGLQFLIQYYNGEERAKGNILERFSAQQFPDLHSELNLSSLELGDSALYFCASSVDSNTEAFFGQGTRLTVV.

This chain uses TRBV5-1 with TRBJ1-3, with a possible D match to TRBD1 (6 bases). The V end was cut by 4 bases, the J end by 0 bases, with 14 bases between. Per the germline V gene, CDR1 is SGHRS and CDR2 is YFSETQ. This CDR3 is built from 16 residues. The CDR3 nucleotides read TGCGCCAGCAGCCGGACGGGACACCGCTCTGGAAACACCATATATTTT. Translated, it gives CASSRTGHRSGNTIYF.

This rearrangement joins TRBV11-3 to TRBJ2-1, with 10 bases that match TRBD2. The CDR3 is 16 amino acids. Germline assignment: CDR1 SGHNT and CDR2 YENEEA. V lost 1 base, J lost 3 bases, and 3 bases stayed unmatched. The CDR3 coding sequence is TGTGCCAGCAGCTTAGGCTTAGCGGGGGGCTACAATGAGCAGTTCTTC. It codes for CASSLGLAGGYNEQFF.

This clone was observed a single time. The gene calls are TRBV10-3 and TRBJ2-7, with no clear D. The CDR3 is 14 residues long. From germline, CDR1 is ENHRY and CDR2 SYGVKD. Trimming took 10 bases from V and 4 from J, leaving 20 bases between them. The CDR3 sequence is CATKRDLGIYEQYF. CDR3 DNA: TGTGCCACGAAAAGGGATCTGGGTATATACGAGCAGTACTTC.

The rearrangement links TRBV18 to TRBJ2-2, with 8 bases that match TRBD1. The CDR3 is 17 residues long. Germline CDR1 is KGHSH and CDR2 is LQKENI. V lost 3 bases and J lost 1; bases outside the gene matches: 7. The CDR3 DNA is TGTGCCAGCTCACCGCCTATCGGGACAGGGAACACCGGGGAGCTGTTTTTT. Translation gives CASSPPIGTGNTGELFF.

The chain links TRBV4-2 to TRBJ2-1; TRBD2 matches at 10 bases. This CDR3 region has 17 residues. The germline gives CDR1 LGHNA, CDR2 YNFKEQ. V gave up 3 bases and J gave up 6 bases; unmatched junction bases: 11. CDR3: CASSHGSGGADRNEQFF. The CDR3 region has the DNA TGTGCCAGCAGCCACGGAAGCGGGGGGGCTGATCGCAATGAGCAGTTCTTC.

This chain links TRBV7-2 with TRBJ2-3; 11 bases match TRBD2. This CDR3 region has 15 residues. Germline lookup yields CDR1 SGHTA and CDR2 FQGNSA. The V and J ends lost 5 bases and 3 bases, in that order; junction bases with no gene match: 4. CDR3 DNA: TGTGCCAGCAGCACGACTAGCGGGGCGACAGATACGCAGTATTTT. Translation: CASSTTSGATDTQYF.

The chain recombines TRBV5-4 with TRBJ1-1; TRBD1 is a possible D gene (6 bases). The CDR3 is 14 residues long. V shed 4 bases and J shed 5 bases, with 15 bases lying between them. In germline, CDR1 is SGHNT, CDR2 YYREEE (reference sequence). CDR3 sequence (DNA): TGTGCCAGCAGCGCAATCACAGGGAGGACTGAAGCTTTCTTT. It specifies CASSAITGRTEAFF.

The rearrangement joins TRBV5-1 to TRBJ1-1; no firm D call. Germline V gene sequence: CDR1 SGHRS, CDR2 YFSETQ. The CDR3 covers 16 residues. The germline V and J ends were trimmed by 2 bases and 4 bases, with 18 bases remaining between them. CDR3 bases: TGCGCCAGCAGCTTTGAGGCCCCGGGGTATAGCACTGAAGCTTTCTTT. Residues: CASSFEAPGYSTEAFF.

This chain connects TRBV5-3 to TRBJ1-4; D call uncertain. TRBV5-3 is assigned to the ORF class and has an uncertain function. CDR3 length: 12 amino acids. Trimming cost V 7 bases and J 6 bases, with 10 bases left between them. The CDR3 spells CARGCTYEKLFF. DNA of the CDR3: TGTGCCAGAGGGTGCACTTATGAAAAACTGTTTTTT.

The chain employs TRBV30 and TRBJ2-3, with D perhaps matching TRBD1 (5 bases). The germline V and J ends were trimmed by 3 bases and 7 bases, with 11 bases remaining between them. This CDR3 region has 12 residues. Looked up from germline, CDR1 is GTSNPN and CDR2 is SVGIG (reference sequence). Written as DNA, the CDR3 is TGTGCCTGGAGGTTTGGGGCTCATACGCAGTATTTT. This gives the protein CAWRFGAHTQYF.

This chain connects TRBV29-1 to TRBJ2-1; 7 bases are a match to TRBD1. J lost 9 bases, V lost 4 bases, and 6 bases had no gene match. Germline lookup yields CDR1 SQVTM and CDR2 ANQGSEA. The CDR3 loop spans 12 amino acids. The CDR3 DNA is TGCAGCGTTGGCAGGGGGATGAGTGAGCAGTTCTTC. The encoded protein is CSVGRGMSEQFF.

The chain couples TRBV11-3 to TRBJ2-1; 12 bases are a match to TRBD1. Trimming took 5 bases from V and 7 from J; bases not matched to a gene: 9. Germline assignment: CDR1 SGHNT and CDR2 YENEEA. This CDR3 is built from 16 residues. CDR3 sequence reads: CASSRDRGRRGNEQFF. Written as DNA, the CDR3 is TGTGCCAGCAGCCGGGACAGGGGGCGACGGGGGAATGAGCAGTTCTTC. Drawing the rest from reference TRBV11-3 and TRBJ2-1, the complete variable domain is EAGVVQSPRYKIIEKKQPVAFWCNPISGHNTLYWYLQNLGQGPELLIRYENEEAVDDSQLPKDRFSAERLKGVDSTLKIQPAELGDSAVYLCASSRDRGRRGNEQFFGPGTRLTVL.